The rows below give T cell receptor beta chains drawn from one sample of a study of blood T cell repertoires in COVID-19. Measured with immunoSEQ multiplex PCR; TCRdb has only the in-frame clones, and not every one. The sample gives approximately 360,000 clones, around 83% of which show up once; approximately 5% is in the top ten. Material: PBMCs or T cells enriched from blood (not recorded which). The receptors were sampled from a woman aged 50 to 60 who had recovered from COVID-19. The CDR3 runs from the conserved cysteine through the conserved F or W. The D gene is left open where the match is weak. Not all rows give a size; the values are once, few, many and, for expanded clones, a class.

CASSRGRGGSTDTQYF	TGTGCCAGCAGTCGAGGACGGGGGGGAAGCACAGATACGCAGTATTTT	NA	TRBV6-6	TRBJ2-3	TRBD2
CAISPTGDTEAFF	TGTGCCATCAGTCCGACAGGGGATACTGAAGCTTTCTTT	few	TRBV10-3	TRBJ1-1	TRBD1
CASSETQPNSPLHF	TGTGCCAGCAGTGAGACACAACCTAATTCACCCCTCCACTTT	NA	TRBV6-1	TRBJ1-6	NA
CASSYSGDRGRYEQYF	TGTGCCAGCAGTTACTCAGGGGACAGGGGCAGGTACGAGCAGTACTTC	NA	TRBV6-5	TRBJ2-7	TRBD1
CASSYLRRGQAYEQYF	TGTGCCAGCAGTTACCTCCGTCGGGGACAGGCCTACGAGCAGTACTTC	NA	TRBV6-2/TRBV6-3	TRBJ2-7	TRBD1
CASSQDFEGSSYNSPLHF	TGCGCCAGCAGCCAAGATTTTGAAGGGAGCTCCTATAATTCACCCCTCCACTTT	NA	TRBV4-1	TRBJ1-6	NA
CASSQEGRVSGNTIYF	TGTGCCAGCAGCCAAGAAGGGAGAGTCTCTGGAAACACCATATATTTT	few	TRBV3-1/TRBV3-2	TRBJ1-3	NA
CASSSRDSAKNIQYF	TGTGCCAGCAGCTCCCGGGACTCAGCCAAAAACATTCAGTACTTC	NA	TRBV5-8	TRBJ2-4	NA
CASSVSVIGTDTQYF	TGTGCCAGCAGTGTAAGCGTAATTGGCACAGATACGCAGTATTTT	NA	TRBV2	TRBJ2-3	NA
CASSLVEGSPDTQYF	TGTGCCAGCAGCTTAGTTGAGGGCAGCCCAGATACGCAGTATTTT	NA	TRBV11-3	TRBJ2-3	NA
CASSLSGSYNEQFF	TGTGCCAGCAGTCTTTCGGGATCATACAATGAGCAGTTCTTC	NA	TRBV28	TRBJ2-1	NA
CASSLGGDSSYNSPLHF	TGCGCCAGCAGCTTGGGCGGGGACAGCTCCTATAATTCACCCCTCCACTTT	NA	TRBV5-1	TRBJ1-6	TRBD1
CASSLSTGAVKAFF	TGTGCCAGCAGCTTATCGACAGGGGCCGTTAAAGCTTTCTTT	NA	TRBV11-3	TRBJ1-1	TRBD1